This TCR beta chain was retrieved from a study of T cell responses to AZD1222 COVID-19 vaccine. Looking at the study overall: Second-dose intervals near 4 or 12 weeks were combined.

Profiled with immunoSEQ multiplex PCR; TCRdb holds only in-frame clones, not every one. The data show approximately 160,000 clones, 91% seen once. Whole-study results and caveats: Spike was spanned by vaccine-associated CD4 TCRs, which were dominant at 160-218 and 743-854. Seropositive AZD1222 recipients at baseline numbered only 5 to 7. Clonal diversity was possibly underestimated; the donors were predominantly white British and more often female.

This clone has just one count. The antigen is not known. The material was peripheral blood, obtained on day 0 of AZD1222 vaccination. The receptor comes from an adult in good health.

CDR3 residues: CASSLYEPSYEQYF. The CDR3 region has the DNA TGTGCCAGCAGCCTTTACGAGCCCTCCTACGAGCAGTACTTC. The chain has TRBV7-2 and TRBJ2-7; D gene ambiguous. V was clipped by 5 bases and J by 0 bases, with 11 bases between them. Germline V gene lookup returns CDR1 SGHTA and CDR2 FQGNSA. The CDR3 loop spans 14 amino acids. The entire variable domain, with the rest obtained from reference TRBV7-2 and TRBJ2-7, is as follows: GAGVSQSPSNKVTEKGKDVELRCDPISGHTALYWYRQSLGQGLEFLIYFQGNSAPDKSGLPSDRFSAERTGGSVSTLTIQRTQQEDSAVYLCASSLYEPSYEQYFGPGTRLTVT.